This is a list of T cell receptor beta chains from one sample in a study of cytomegalovirus exposure and HLA in healthy donors. The method was immunoSEQ multiplex PCR; TCRdb's version includes in-frame clones alone and lacks a portion of them. The sample contains 130,000 or so clones, around four fifths of which appear only once. The sequenced sample consisted of PBMCs. The source of these receptors is a man aged 35-49 years in good health and CMV-seronegative. CDR3s include the opening cysteine and the closing phenylalanine or tryptophan. Each record gives: J gene, clone size, D gene, V gene, CDR3 DNA, CDR3 protein. A D gene is named only where the DNA matches it firmly. Only some rows state a clone size, as once, few, many or a class for expanded clones.

J gene: TRBJ2-4
clone size: .
D gene: TRBD1
V gene: TRBV2
CDR3 DNA: TGTGCCAGCAGTGATAGACAGGGAGCCAAAAACATTCAGTACTTC
CDR3 protein: CASSDRQGAKNIQYF

J gene: TRBJ2-5
clone size: .
D gene: TRBD2
V gene: TRBV5-5
CDR3 DNA: TGTGCCAGCAGCTTGGGGCAGCGGGGACCCCAAGAGACCCAGTACTTC
CDR3 protein: CASSLGQRGPQETQYF

J gene: TRBJ2-7
clone size: few
D gene: TRBD2
V gene: TRBV6-6
CDR3 DNA: TGTGCCAGCAGGGGTAGCGGGGGATCCTACGAGCAGTACTTC
CDR3 protein: CASRGSGGSYEQYF

J gene: TRBJ1-5
clone size: once
D gene: TRBD1
V gene: TRBV19
CDR3 DNA: TGTGCCAGTACAGGGGGCTGGTATCAGCCCCAGCATTTT
CDR3 protein: CASTGGWYQPQHF

J gene: TRBJ1-1
clone size: .
D gene: .
V gene: TRBV15
CDR3 DNA: TGTGCCACCAGCAGCAACCCCGGGAACGAAGCTTTCTTT
CDR3 protein: CATSSNPGNEAFF

J gene: TRBJ1-4
clone size: few
D gene: .
V gene: TRBV4-1
CDR3 DNA: TGCGCCAGCAGCCAAGTACTCGGGAATGAAAAACTGTTTTTT
CDR3 protein: CASSQVLGNEKLFF

J gene: TRBJ2-2
clone size: .
D gene: TRBD2
V gene: TRBV7-8
CDR3 DNA: TGTGCCAGCAGCTTATCGGGGGGACCCACCGGGGAGCTGTTTTTT
CDR3 protein: CASSLSGGPTGELFF

J gene: TRBJ1-6
clone size: .
D gene: TRBD1
V gene: TRBV6-5
CDR3 DNA: TGTGCCAGCAGTTACGACGACAGGGGTAATTCACCCCTCCACTTT
CDR3 protein: CASSYDDRGNSPLHF

J gene: TRBJ2-7
clone size: once
D gene: .
V gene: TRBV27
CDR3 DNA: TGTGCCAGCAGTAACCCGGGACTCACCGACGAGCAGTACTTC
CDR3 protein: CASSNPGLTDEQYF

J gene: TRBJ1-1
clone size: .
D gene: .
V gene: TRBV27
CDR3 DNA: TGTGCCAGCAGTTTAGTGGGGGGGGGATTAGACACTGAAGCTTTCTTT
CDR3 protein: CASSLVGGGLDTEAFF

J gene: TRBJ2-5
clone size: .
D gene: .
V gene: TRBV5-1
CDR3 DNA: TGCGCCAGCAGTCGAGACCCACAGTACCTTCAAGAGACCCAGTACTTC
CDR3 protein: CASSRDPQYLQETQYF

J gene: TRBJ2-5
clone size: .
D gene: .
V gene: TRBV5-1
CDR3 DNA: TGCGCCAGCAGCTTGGCGGGGAATCAAGAGACCCAGTACTTC
CDR3 protein: CASSLAGNQETQYF

J gene: TRBJ2-1
clone size: .
D gene: TRBD1
V gene: TRBV5-1
CDR3 DNA: TGCGCCAGCAGCACAGGAGCGGACAGGGATCTATACAATGAGCAGTTCTTC
CDR3 protein: CASSTGADRDLYNEQFF

J gene: TRBJ1-6
clone size: .
D gene: TRBD1
V gene: TRBV9
CDR3 DNA: TGTGCCAGCAGCGCACAGGGGTACTCACCCCTCCACTTT
CDR3 protein: CASSAQGYSPLHF

J gene: TRBJ2-1
clone size: .
D gene: .
V gene: TRBV5-1
CDR3 DNA: TGCGCCAGCAGCGGGGACGTGGGGGGGGCAGGTCAAGAGCAGTTCTTC
CDR3 protein: CASSGDVGGAGQEQFF

J gene: TRBJ2-5
clone size: once
D gene: .
V gene: TRBV10-3
CDR3 DNA: TGTGCCATCAGCGGGGGAATGGGGGAGACCCAGTACTTC
CDR3 protein: CAISGGMGETQYF

J gene: TRBJ1-5
clone size: .
D gene: TRBD1
V gene: TRBV5-1
CDR3 DNA: TGCGCCAGCAGCTTAGGACAGGGTTACAATCAGCCCCAGCATTTT
CDR3 protein: CASSLGQGYNQPQHF

J gene: TRBJ1-1
clone size: .
D gene: .
V gene: TRBV5-1
CDR3 DNA: TGCGCCAGCAGCTTGGGCGAAACAGGGACTGAAGCTTTCTTT
CDR3 protein: CASSLGETGTEAFF

J gene: TRBJ2-1
clone size: once
D gene: TRBD2
V gene: TRBV28
CDR3 DNA: TGTGCCAGCTCACTAGCGGGATACAATGAGCAGTTCTTC
CDR3 protein: CASSLAGYNEQFF

J gene: TRBJ1-5
clone size: .
D gene: TRBD1
V gene: TRBV19
CDR3 DNA: TGTGCCAGTAGCACGGGACAGGATCAGCCCCAGCATTTT
CDR3 protein: CASSTGQDQPQHF

J gene: TRBJ2-7
clone size: once
D gene: .
V gene: TRBV2
CDR3 DNA: TGTGCCAGCAGTCAGACAGCTTACGAGCAGTACTTC
CDR3 protein: CASSQTAYEQYF

J gene: TRBJ2-1
clone size: .
D gene: .
V gene: TRBV4-3
CDR3 DNA: TGCGCCAGCAGCCAAGAGTGGAGGAATGAGCAGTTCTTC
CDR3 protein: CASSQEWRNEQFF

J gene: TRBJ2-7
clone size: .
D gene: TRBD2
V gene: TRBV27
CDR3 DNA: TGTGCCAGCAGTTTTACACTAGCGGGAGTCTACGAGCAGTACTTC
CDR3 protein: CASSFTLAGVYEQYF

J gene: TRBJ2-1
clone size: few
D gene: TRBD1
V gene: TRBV19
CDR3 DNA: TGTGCCAGTACCGGGGACAGCTACAATGAGCAGTTCTTC
CDR3 protein: CASTGDSYNEQFF

J gene: TRBJ1-2
clone size: few
D gene: TRBD1
V gene: TRBV5-4
CDR3 DNA: TGTGCCAGCAGCCAACAGGGGCAGGATGGCTACACCTTC
CDR3 protein: CASSQQGQDGYTF

J gene: TRBJ1-2
clone size: .
D gene: .
V gene: TRBV6-5
CDR3 DNA: TGTGCCAGCAGTTACTCGGGCAGCTTTAACTATGGCTACACCTTC
CDR3 protein: CASSYSGSFNYGYTF

J gene: TRBJ1-2
clone size: .
D gene: TRBD1
V gene: TRBV15
CDR3 DNA: TGTGCCACCAGTAGCAGGGTCCGAAGCGACAGGGCGAGTGTTGGCTACACCTTC
CDR3 protein: CATSSRVRSDRASVGYTF

J gene: TRBJ1-5
clone size: .
D gene: .
V gene: TRBV2
CDR3 DNA: TGTGCCAGCAGGCGGGATCAGCCCCAGCATTTT
CDR3 protein: CASRRDQPQHF

J gene: TRBJ2-1
clone size: .
D gene: TRBD1
V gene: TRBV7-9
CDR3 DNA: TGTGCCAGCAGGACGAACAACCGGGACAGGGGCGACAATGAGCAGTTCTTC
CDR3 protein: CASRTNNRDRGDNEQFF

J gene: TRBJ2-6
clone size: few
D gene: TRBD1
V gene: TRBV15
CDR3 DNA: TGTGCCACCAGCAGCGGACAGGCCCTAAACTTGGGGGCCAACGGCCTGACTTTC
CDR3 protein: CATSSGQALNLGANGLTF

J gene: TRBJ2-1
clone size: .
D gene: TRBD2
V gene: TRBV6-5
CDR3 DNA: TGTGCCAGCAGTTATGGTGGGAGGGTCTGGAATGAGCAGTTCTTC
CDR3 protein: CASSYGGRVWNEQFF

J gene: TRBJ2-2
clone size: .
D gene: TRBD2
V gene: TRBV28
CDR3 DNA: TGTGCCAGCAGTACCTCCCCACTAGCGGTCACCGGGGAGCTGTTTTTT
CDR3 protein: CASSTSPLAVTGELFF

J gene: TRBJ2-1
clone size: once
D gene: TRBD2
V gene: TRBV4-3
CDR3 DNA: TGCGCCAGCAGCCTATACATGGGGACTACCTACAATGAGCAGTTCTTC
CDR3 protein: CASSLYMGTTYNEQFF

J gene: TRBJ2-6
clone size: .
D gene: .
V gene: TRBV4-3
CDR3 DNA: TGCGCCAGCAGCCAAGGGCTAGGGGCCTCTGGGGCCAACGTCCTGACTTTC
CDR3 protein: CASSQGLGASGANVLTF

J gene: TRBJ2-3
clone size: .
D gene: TRBD2
V gene: TRBV7-2
CDR3 DNA: TGTGCCAGCAGCTTGGGACTAACAACTAGCACAGATACGCAGTATTTT
CDR3 protein: CASSLGLTTSTDTQYF

J gene: TRBJ2-3
clone size: .
D gene: TRBD2
V gene: TRBV18
CDR3 DNA: TGTGCCAGCTCACTAATTGTTCCGGGGGGGCCCTCAGATACGCAGTATTTT
CDR3 protein: CASSLIVPGGPSDTQYF

J gene: TRBJ2-5
clone size: .
D gene: .
V gene: TRBV12-2
CDR3 DNA: TGTGCAAGTCGCCAGCGACGGGTGGAGACCCAGTACTTC
CDR3 protein: CASRQRRVETQYF

J gene: TRBJ2-1
clone size: .
D gene: TRBD1
V gene: TRBV6-5
CDR3 DNA: TGTGCCAGCAGTCCTGGGACAGGGATGGGAAATGAGCAGTTCTTC
CDR3 protein: CASSPGTGMGNEQFF

J gene: TRBJ1-2
clone size: .
D gene: .
V gene: TRBV6-1
CDR3 DNA: TGTGCCAGCAGTGAACGGCCAGCGGTCTATGGCTACACCTTC
CDR3 protein: CASSERPAVYGYTF

J gene: TRBJ2-5
clone size: .
D gene: .
V gene: TRBV5-5
CDR3 DNA: TGTGCCAGCAGACCTTTGTCGGTAGAGGAGACCCAGTACTTC
CDR3 protein: CASRPLSVEETQYF

J gene: TRBJ1-1
clone size: .
D gene: TRBD1
V gene: TRBV5-4
CDR3 DNA: TGTGCCAGCAGCCCCTCGGGACAGGGGCCCCTAATGAACACTGAAGCTTTCTTT
CDR3 protein: CASSPSGQGPLMNTEAFF

J gene: TRBJ1-1
clone size: .
D gene: .
V gene: TRBV2
CDR3 DNA: TGTGCCAGCAGTGAGATGCCAGGGGATGCCGAAGCTTTCTTT
CDR3 protein: CASSEMPGDAEAFF

J gene: TRBJ1-3
clone size: .
D gene: TRBD1
V gene: TRBV7-2
CDR3 DNA: TGTGCCAGCAGCAAAGACAGGGGTCGTGGTGGAAACACCATATATTTT
CDR3 protein: CASSKDRGRGGNTIYF

J gene: TRBJ2-6
clone size: .
D gene: .
V gene: TRBV30
CDR3 DNA: TGTGCCTGGAGTAACTTAAACGTTTTTGGGTCCTCTGGGGCCAACGGCCTGACTTTC
CDR3 protein: CAWSNLNVFGSSGANGLTF

J gene: TRBJ2-7
clone size: .
D gene: .
V gene: TRBV5-1
CDR3 DNA: TGCGCCAGCAGGTCACAGGGAGACAGCTCCTACGAGCAGTACTTC
CDR3 protein: CASRSQGDSSYEQYF

J gene: TRBJ2-2
clone size: .
D gene: TRBD2
V gene: TRBV4-2
CDR3 DNA: TGTGCCAGCAGCCAAACGGGGGGGACCGGGGAGCTGTTTTTT
CDR3 protein: CASSQTGGTGELFF

J gene: TRBJ1-1
clone size: .
D gene: TRBD1
V gene: TRBV29-1
CDR3 DNA: TGCAGCACCCACAGGGGTAGCACTGAAGCTTTCTTT
CDR3 protein: CSTHRGSTEAFF

J gene: TRBJ2-6
clone size: .
D gene: TRBD2
V gene: TRBV2
CDR3 DNA: TGTGCCAGCAGTTTTACCTCTAGCGGGGAAGGCTCTGGGGCCAACGTCCTGACTTTC
CDR3 protein: CASSFTSSGEGSGANVLTF

J gene: TRBJ2-7
clone size: .
D gene: .
V gene: TRBV30
CDR3 DNA: TGTGCCTGGAGTTTCAGCGGCCCCTACGAGCAGTACTTC
CDR3 protein: CAWSFSGPYEQYF

J gene: TRBJ1-2
clone size: .
D gene: TRBD1
V gene: TRBV7-8
CDR3 DNA: TGTGCCAGCAGCTTGCGGGACAGGGGCTATAGCTATGGCTACACCTTC
CDR3 protein: CASSLRDRGYSYGYTF

J gene: TRBJ1-5
clone size: .
D gene: .
V gene: TRBV5-1
CDR3 DNA: TGCGCCAGCAGCTTTTCTGTCGGGAGGGATCAGCCCCAGCATTTT
CDR3 protein: CASSFSVGRDQPQHF

J gene: TRBJ1-2
clone size: few
D gene: TRBD1
V gene: TRBV4-3
CDR3 DNA: TGCGCCAGCAGCCAAACCGGGACAGGGGATGTCTATGGCTACACCTTC
CDR3 protein: CASSQTGTGDVYGYTF

J gene: TRBJ1-2
clone size: .
D gene: .
V gene: TRBV7-2
CDR3 DNA: TGTGCCAGCAGCCCGGGGGACGGATCTAACTATGGCTACACCTTC
CDR3 protein: CASSPGDGSNYGYTF